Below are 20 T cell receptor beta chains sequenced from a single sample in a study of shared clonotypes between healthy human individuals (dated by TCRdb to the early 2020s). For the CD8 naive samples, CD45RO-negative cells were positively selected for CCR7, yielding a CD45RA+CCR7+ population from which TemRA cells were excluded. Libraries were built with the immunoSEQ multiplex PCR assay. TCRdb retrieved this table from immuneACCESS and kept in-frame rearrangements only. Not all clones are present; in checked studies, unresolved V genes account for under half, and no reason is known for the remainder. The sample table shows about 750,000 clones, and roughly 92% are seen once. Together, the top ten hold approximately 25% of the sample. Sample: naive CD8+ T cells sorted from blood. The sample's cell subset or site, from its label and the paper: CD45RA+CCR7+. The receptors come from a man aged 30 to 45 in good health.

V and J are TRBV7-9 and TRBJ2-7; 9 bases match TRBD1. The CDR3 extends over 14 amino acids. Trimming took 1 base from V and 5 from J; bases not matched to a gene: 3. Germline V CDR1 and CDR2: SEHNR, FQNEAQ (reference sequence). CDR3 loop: CASSLDGTGHEQYF. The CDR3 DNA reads TGTGCCAGCAGCTTAGACGGGACAGGGCACGAGCAGTACTTC.

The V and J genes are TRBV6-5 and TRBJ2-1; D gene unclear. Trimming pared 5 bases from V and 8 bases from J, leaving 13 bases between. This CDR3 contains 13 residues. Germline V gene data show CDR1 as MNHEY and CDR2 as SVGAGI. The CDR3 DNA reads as TGTGCCAGCAGTCCGGGCCACATGGATGAGCAGTTCTTC. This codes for CASSPGHMDEQFF.

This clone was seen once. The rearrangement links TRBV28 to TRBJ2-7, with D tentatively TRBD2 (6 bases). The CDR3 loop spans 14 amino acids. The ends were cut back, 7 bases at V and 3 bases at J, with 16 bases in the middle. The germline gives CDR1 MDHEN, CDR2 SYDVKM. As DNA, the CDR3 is TGTGCCAGCACCACTTGGAGGGATTACTACGAGCAGTACTTC. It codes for CASTTWRDYYEQYF.

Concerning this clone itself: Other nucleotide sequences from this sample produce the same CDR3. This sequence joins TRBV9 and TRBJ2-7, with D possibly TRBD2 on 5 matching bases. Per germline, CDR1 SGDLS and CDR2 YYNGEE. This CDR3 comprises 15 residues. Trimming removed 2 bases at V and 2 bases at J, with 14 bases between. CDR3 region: CASSVDSGRAYEQYF. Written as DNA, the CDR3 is TGTGCCAGCAGCGTGGACTCTGGAAGGGCCTACGAGCAGTACTTC.

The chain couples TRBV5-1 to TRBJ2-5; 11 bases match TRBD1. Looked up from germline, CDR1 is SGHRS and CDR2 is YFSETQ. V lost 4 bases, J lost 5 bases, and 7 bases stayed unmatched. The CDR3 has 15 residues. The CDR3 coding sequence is TGCGCCAGCAGCGAAGGACAGGGGGCTAGGGAGACCCAGTACTTC. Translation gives CASSEGQGARETQYF. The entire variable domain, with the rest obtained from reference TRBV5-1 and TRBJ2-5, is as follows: KAGVTQTPRYLIKTRGQQVTLSCSPISGHRSVSWYQQTPGQGLQFLFEYFSETQRNKGNFPGRFSGRQFSNSRSEMNVSTLELGDSALYLCASSEGQGARETQYFGPGTRLLVL.

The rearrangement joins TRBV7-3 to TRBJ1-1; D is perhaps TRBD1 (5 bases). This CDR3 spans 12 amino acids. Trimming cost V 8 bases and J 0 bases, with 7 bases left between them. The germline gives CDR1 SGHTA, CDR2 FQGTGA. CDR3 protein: CASQGMNTEAFF. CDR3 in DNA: TGTGCCAGCCAGGGTATGAACACTGAAGCTTTCTTT.

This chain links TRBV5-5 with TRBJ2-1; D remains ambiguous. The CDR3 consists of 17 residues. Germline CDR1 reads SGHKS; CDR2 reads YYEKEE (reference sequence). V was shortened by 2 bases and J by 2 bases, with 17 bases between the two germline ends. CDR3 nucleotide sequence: TGTGCCAGCAGCTTCCACCTCTCGGCGGTAACCTACAATGAGCAGTTCTTC. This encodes CASSFHLSAVTYNEQFF.

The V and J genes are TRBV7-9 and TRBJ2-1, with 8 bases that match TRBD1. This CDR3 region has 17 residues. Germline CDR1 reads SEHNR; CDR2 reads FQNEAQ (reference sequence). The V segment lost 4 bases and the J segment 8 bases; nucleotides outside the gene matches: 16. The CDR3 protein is CASSSKPDRGIFDEQFF. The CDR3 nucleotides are TGTGCCAGCAGCTCCAAACCTGACAGGGGCATTTTTGATGAGCAGTTCTTC. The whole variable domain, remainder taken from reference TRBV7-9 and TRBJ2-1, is DTGVSQNPRHKITKRGQNVTFRCDPISEHNRLYWYRQTLGQGPEFLTYFQNEAQLEKSRLLSDRFSAERPKGSFSTLEIQRTEQGDSAMYLCASSSKPDRGIFDEQFFGPGTRLTVL.

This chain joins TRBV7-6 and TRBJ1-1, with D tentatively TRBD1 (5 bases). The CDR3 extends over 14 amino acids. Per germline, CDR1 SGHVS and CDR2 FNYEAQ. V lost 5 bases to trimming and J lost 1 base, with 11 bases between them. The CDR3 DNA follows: TGTGCCAGCAGCGTAGGACACCCGAACACTGAAGCTTTCTTT. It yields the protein CASSVGHPNTEAFF. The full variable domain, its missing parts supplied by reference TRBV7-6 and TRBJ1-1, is GAGVSQSPRYKVTKRGQDVALRCDPISGHVSLYWYRQALGQGPEFLTYFNYEAQQDKSGLPNDRFSAERPEGSISTLTIQRTEQRDSAMYRCASSVGHPNTEAFFGQGTRLTVV.

CDR3 residues: CSVLGWGQGATEAFF. The CDR3 DNA follows: TGCAGCGTTTTAGGTTGGGGACAGGGGGCCACTGAAGCTTTCTTT. J is TRBJ1-1 and V is TRBV29-1; TRBD1 aligns across 12 bases. This CDR3 spans 15 amino acids. V lost 5 bases to trimming and J lost 4 bases; unmatched junction nucleotides: 8. Germline CDR1 and CDR2: SQVTM and ANQGSEA.

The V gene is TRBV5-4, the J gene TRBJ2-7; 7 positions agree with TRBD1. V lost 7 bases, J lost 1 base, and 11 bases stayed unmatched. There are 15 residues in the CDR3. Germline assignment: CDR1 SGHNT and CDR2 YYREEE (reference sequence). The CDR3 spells CASAYTKQGSYEQYF. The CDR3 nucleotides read TGTGCCAGCGCCTACACCAAACAGGGGTCCTACGAGCAGTACTTC.

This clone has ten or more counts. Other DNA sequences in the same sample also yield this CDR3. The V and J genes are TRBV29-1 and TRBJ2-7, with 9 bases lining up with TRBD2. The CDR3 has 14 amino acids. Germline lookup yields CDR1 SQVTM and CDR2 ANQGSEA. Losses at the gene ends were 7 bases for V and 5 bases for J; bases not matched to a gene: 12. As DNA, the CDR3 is TGCAGCGGGGGGGGTCTAGCGGGATCCAACGAGCAGTACTTC. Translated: CSGGGLAGSNEQYF.

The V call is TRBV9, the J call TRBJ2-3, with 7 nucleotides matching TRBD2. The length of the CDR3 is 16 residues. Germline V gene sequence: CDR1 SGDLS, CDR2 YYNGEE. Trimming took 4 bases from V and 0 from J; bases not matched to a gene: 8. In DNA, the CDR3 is TGTGCCAGCAGCCTGGGGGGTAGCGGGAGCACAGATACGCAGTATTTT. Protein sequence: CASSLGGSGSTDTQYF.

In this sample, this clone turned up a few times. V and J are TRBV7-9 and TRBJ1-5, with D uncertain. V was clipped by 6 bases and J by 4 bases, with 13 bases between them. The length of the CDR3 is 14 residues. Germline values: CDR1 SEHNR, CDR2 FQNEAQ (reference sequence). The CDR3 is CASSPRGGNQPQHF. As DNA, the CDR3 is TGTGCCAGCAGTCCCCGCGGAGGGAATCAGCCCCAGCATTTT.

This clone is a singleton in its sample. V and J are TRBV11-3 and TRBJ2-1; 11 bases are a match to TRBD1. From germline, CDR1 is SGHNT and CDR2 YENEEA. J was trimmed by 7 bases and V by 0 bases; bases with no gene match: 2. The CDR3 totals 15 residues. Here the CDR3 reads CASSLDGTGGNEQFF. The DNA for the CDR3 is TGTGCCAGCAGCTTAGATGGGACAGGGGGTAATGAGCAGTTCTTC.

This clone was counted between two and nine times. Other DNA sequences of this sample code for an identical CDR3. The CDR3 nucleotides are TGTGCCAGCAGTGAAGTAGGGGGCGGCACTGAAGCTTTCTTT. This sequence encodes CASSEVGGGTEAFF. This chain uses TRBV6-1 with TRBJ1-1; 7 positions agree with TRBD1. CDR3 length: 14 amino acids. Trimming at V came to 1 base and at J to 4 bases, leaving 3 bases not matched to a gene. CDR1 is MNHNS, CDR2 SASEGT, per germline.

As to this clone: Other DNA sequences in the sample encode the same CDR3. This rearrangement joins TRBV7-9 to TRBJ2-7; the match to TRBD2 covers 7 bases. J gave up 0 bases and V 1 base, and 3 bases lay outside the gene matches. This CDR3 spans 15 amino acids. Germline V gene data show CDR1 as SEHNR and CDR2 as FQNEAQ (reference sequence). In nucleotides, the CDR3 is TGTGCCAGCAGCTTAGAAGCTAGCGGCTCCTACGAGCAGTACTTC. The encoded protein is CASSLEASGSYEQYF.

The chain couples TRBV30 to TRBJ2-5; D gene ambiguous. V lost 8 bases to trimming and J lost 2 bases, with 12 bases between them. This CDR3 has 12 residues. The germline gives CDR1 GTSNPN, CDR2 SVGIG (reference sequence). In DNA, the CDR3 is TGTGCCATCGGCACTATACAAGAGACCCAGTACTTC. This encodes CAIGTIQETQYF.

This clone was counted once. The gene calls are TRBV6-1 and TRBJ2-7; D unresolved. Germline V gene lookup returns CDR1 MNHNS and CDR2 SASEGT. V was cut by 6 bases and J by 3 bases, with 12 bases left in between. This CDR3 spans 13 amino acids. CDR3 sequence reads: CASSAQAFYEQYF. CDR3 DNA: TGTGCCAGCAGCGCCCAGGCATTCTACGAGCAGTACTTC.

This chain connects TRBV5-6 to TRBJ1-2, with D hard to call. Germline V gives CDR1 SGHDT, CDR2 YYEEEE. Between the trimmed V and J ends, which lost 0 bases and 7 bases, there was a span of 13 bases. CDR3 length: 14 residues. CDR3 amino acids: CASSLGLGSGGYTF. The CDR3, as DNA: TGTGCCAGCAGCTTGGGGCTAGGGTCGGGTGGCTACACCTTC.